The 5 T cell receptor beta chains below were found in one sample sequenced in a study of breast tumors, draining lymph nodes, adjacent tissues. One entry per CDR3 protein results from TCRdb running MiXCR on the multiplex PCR reads. Here the sample spans about 20,000 distinct CDR3 sequences, 25% to 40% being singletons. The sequenced sample was breast tumor tissue. These receptors originate from a female donor with breast cancer. Some clones in this sample may be carry-over from other donors' samples.

The rearrangement joins TRBV11-2 to TRBJ1-2; 8 bases are a match to TRBD1. Germline-derived CDR1 and CDR2 are SGHAT and FQNNGV. This CDR3 has 13 residues. V gave up 8 bases and J gave up 4 bases; unmatched junction bases: 6. For the CDR3, the DNA is TGTGCCAGCGCGACAGGGGTGGGCTATGGCTACACCTTC. Translation: CASATGVGYGYTF. The variable domain in full, completed from reference TRBV11-2 and TRBJ1-2, reads EAGVAQSPRYKIIEKRQSVAFWCNPISGHATLYWYQQILGQGPKLLIQFQNNGVVDDSQLPKDRFSAERLKGVDSTLKIQPAKLEDSAVYLCASATGVGYGYTFGSGTRLTVV.

This clonotype was counted between two and nine times. A much larger clone lies a single base off, so this may be a read error. The chain uses TRBV20-1 and TRBJ1-2; maybe TRBD1 (5 bases). Trimming removed 5 bases at V and 0 bases at J, with 16 bases between. The CDR3 is 15 amino acids. In germline, CDR1 is DFQATT, CDR2 SNEGSKA (reference sequence). The CDR3 protein is CSARGGNGANYGYTF. CDR3 DNA sequence: TGCAGTGCTCGGGGGGGGAACGGTGCTAACTATGGCTACACCTTC.

This clonotype qualifies as medium-sized. The chain recombines TRBV20-1 with TRBJ2-7; D is ambiguous. Germline loops: CDR1 DFQATT, CDR2 SNEGSKA (reference sequence). This CDR3 has 13 residues. Trimming removed 5 bases at V and 2 bases at J, with 13 bases between. The CDR3 here is CSAYNGLTYEQYF. CDR3 bases: TGCAGTGCTTATAACGGGTTAACCTACGAGCAGTACTTC.

There are a few counts of this clonotype. For the CDR3, the DNA is TGTGCCAGCAGTTTACCCCCATCCGATACGCAGTATTTT. It is translated as CASSLPPSDTQYF. V is TRBV28 and J is TRBJ2-3; no firm D call. CDR3 length: 13 amino acids. With 2 bases removed from V and 6 bases from J, the gap between germline ends came to 9 bases. The V gene's germline CDR1 is MDHEN and CDR2 SYDVKM. The full variable domain, completed using reference TRBV28 and TRBJ2-3, is DVKVTQSSRYLVKRTGEKVFLECVQDMDHENMFWYRQDPGLGLRLIYFSYDVKMKEKGDIPEGYSVSREKKERFSLILESASTNQTSMYLCASSLPPSDTQYFGPGTRLTVL.

At least ten counts were recorded for this clonotype. V and J are TRBV20-1 and TRBJ1-2, with D perhaps TRBD1 (6 bases). V was shortened by 5 bases and J by 0 bases, with 16 bases between the two germline ends. Germline CDR1 and CDR2: DFQATT and SNEGSKA (reference sequence). CDR3 length: 15 residues. The CDR3 spells CSARRGNGANYGYTF. The CDR3 DNA reads TGCAGTGCTCGGAGGGGGAACGGTGCTAACTATGGCTACACCTTC.